These 3 T cell receptor beta chains were sequenced from one sample in a study of blood T cell repertoires in COVID-19. The assay was immunoSEQ multiplex PCR, and TCRdb's table has in-frame clones only and misses some. The table lists roughly 160,000 clones, 70% to 90% of them singletons. The sample consisted of peripheral blood. The receptors derive from a man in his fifties who had recovered from COVID-19.

The chain uses TRBV2 and TRBJ2-7, with D possibly matching TRBD1 (6 bases). V was pared by 6 bases and J by 4 bases, with 10 bases between. The CDR3 has 12 amino acids. The germline CDR1 and CDR2 sequences are SNHLY and FYNNEI. The CDR3 DNA reads as TGTGCCAGCAGCGCCGGACAGTACGAGCAGTACTTC. Protein product: CASSAGQYEQYF.

The table lists this clone with a count of one. The chain uses TRBV19 and TRBJ2-7, with 7 bases fitting TRBD1. The CDR3 runs 14 residues. Germline CDR1 LNHDA, CDR2 SQIVND (reference sequence). The V and J ends lost 6 bases and 2 bases, in that order; junction bases with no gene match: 7. The CDR3 region is CASRHDRAPYEQYF. In DNA form, the CDR3 reads TGTGCCAGTAGGCATGACAGGGCGCCCTACGAGCAGTACTTC.

The V gene is TRBV27, the J gene TRBJ1-1; D gene ambiguous. This CDR3 contains 13 residues. CDR1 and CDR2 (germline): MNHEY, SMNVEV (reference sequence). The germline V and J ends were trimmed by 3 bases and 1 base, with 6 bases remaining between them. The DNA for the CDR3 is TGTGCCAGCAGTTTCAGGTCGAACACTGAAGCTTTCTTT. Translation: CASSFRSNTEAFF.